This T cell receptor (beta chain) was sequenced for a study of cytomegalovirus exposure and HLA in healthy donors. Findings and caveats of the study: Earlier findings revealed that most TCR beta V segments proved productive either about 87% or about 30% of the time. In a later analysis, TCR beta V- and J-gene trimming showed a link to a missense DCLRE1C variant. Specific recognition of CMV antigens was confirmed in vitro for a few chains (all CMV-associated). Published work reported that the classifier diagnosed cytomegalovirus status with high specificity and sensitivity.

The PCR had 60 Vbeta and 13 Jbeta primers. Clones were sequenced by immunoSEQ multiplex PCR, and TCRdb holds only the in-frame ones, with some missing. The sample records about 130,000 clones, 82% being singletons. About this clone itself: Its antigen is unknown.

The sequence was collected from a boy aged 2 to 10 in good health and CMV-seronegative. Sequenced sample: PBMCs.

The CDR3 loop reads CASSDDRERGYTF. The CDR3 region has the DNA TGCGCCAGCAGTGACGACAGGGAACGAGGCTACACCTTC. This chain links TRBV10-1 with TRBJ1-2; TRBD1 matches at 7 bases. This CDR3 is 13 amino acids long. Germline lookup yields CDR1 WNHNN and CDR2 SYGVQD (reference sequence). Trimming removed 3 bases from V and 8 bases from J; junction bases left unmatched: 6.